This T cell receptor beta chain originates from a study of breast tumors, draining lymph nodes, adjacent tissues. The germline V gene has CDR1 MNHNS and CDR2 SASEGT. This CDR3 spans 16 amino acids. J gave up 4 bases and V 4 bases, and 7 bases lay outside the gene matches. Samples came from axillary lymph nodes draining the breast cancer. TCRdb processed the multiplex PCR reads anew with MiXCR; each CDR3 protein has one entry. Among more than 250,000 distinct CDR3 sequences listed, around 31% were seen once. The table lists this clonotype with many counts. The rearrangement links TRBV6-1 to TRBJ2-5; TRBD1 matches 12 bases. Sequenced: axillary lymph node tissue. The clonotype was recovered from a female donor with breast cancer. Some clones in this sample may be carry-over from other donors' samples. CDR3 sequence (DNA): TGTGCCAGCAGTGCCCGGGACAGGGGGCTGTCAGAGACCCAGTACTTC. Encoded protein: CASSARDRGLSETQYF.